Given below is one T cell receptor beta chain in context. The sample comes from a study of blood T cell repertoires in COVID-19. V gave up 3 bases and J gave up 2 bases, with 9 bases separating them. The CDR3 is 14 amino acids. The germline gives CDR1 MGHRA, CDR2 YSYEKL. Using immunoSEQ multiplex PCR, the repertoire was profiled, and TCRdb retains in-frame clones only, with some absent. Counted here are approximately 76,000 clones, about 89% occurring once; the ten biggest clones make up roughly 2%. The sequenced sample was peripheral blood. The chain has TRBV4-1 and TRBJ2-3, with D possibly matching TRBD1 (6 bases). The TCR was taken from a woman aged 55-69 years with acute or convalescent COVID-19. For the CDR3, the DNA is TGCGCCAGCAGCCAGGGACAAGACACAGATACGCAGTATTTT. Residues: CASSQGQDTDTQYF.